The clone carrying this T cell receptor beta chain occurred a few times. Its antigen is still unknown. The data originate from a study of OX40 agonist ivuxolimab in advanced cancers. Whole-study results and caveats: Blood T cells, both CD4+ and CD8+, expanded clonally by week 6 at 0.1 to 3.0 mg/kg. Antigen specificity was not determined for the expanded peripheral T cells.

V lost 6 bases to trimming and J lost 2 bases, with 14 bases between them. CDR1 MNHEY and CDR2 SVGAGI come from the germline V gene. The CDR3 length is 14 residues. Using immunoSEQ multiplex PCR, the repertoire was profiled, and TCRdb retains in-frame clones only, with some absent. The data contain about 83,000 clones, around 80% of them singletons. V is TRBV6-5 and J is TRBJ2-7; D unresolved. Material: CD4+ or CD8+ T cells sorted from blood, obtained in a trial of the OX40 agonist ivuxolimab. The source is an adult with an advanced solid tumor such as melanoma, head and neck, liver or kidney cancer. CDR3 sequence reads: CASSEDGFPYEQYF. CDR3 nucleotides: TGTGCCAGCAGCGAGGACGGATTCCCCTACGAGCAGTACTTC.